This T cell receptor beta chain emerged from a study of blood T cell repertoires in COVID-19. Whole-study context: The cDNA or gDNA used as material had been derived from T cells, B-cell-depleted T cells, or PBMCs.

Clinical history reported by participants formed the basis on which cohorts were assigned. Source study methods: Cell counts per sample came from amplifying reference gene primers. Using immunoSEQ multiplex PCR, the repertoire was profiled, and TCRdb retains in-frame clones only, with some absent. The D gene and trimming were derived from the DNA, and the V and J assignments and clone size from that table. The repertoire holds some 140,000 clones, with about 86% as singletons. CDR1 and CDR2 from the germline V gene are LGHDT and YNNKEL (reference sequence). This CDR3 has 14 residues. V was cut by 8 bases and J by 1 base, with 14 bases left in between.

The receptor's source is a man aged 35 to 55 with acute COVID-19. J is TRBJ1-1 and V is TRBV3-1 (or the pseudogene TRBV3-2); D possibly corresponds to TRBD1 (5 bases). Sample: PBMCs or T cells enriched from blood (not recorded which). The CDR3 loop reads CASSGRWGNTEAFF. CDR3 nucleotide sequence: TGTGCCAGCTCAGGGCGGTGGGGGAACACTGAAGCTTTCTTT.